Below, 2 T cell receptor beta chains from the same sample are listed, as sequenced in a study of T cell repertoires in cytomegalovirus infection. TCRdb called the reads again in MiXCR, with one record for every CDR3 protein. The sample has a few hundred thousand distinct CDR3 sequences, 15% to 20% seen once. Source material: PBMCs. The receptors were sampled from a human donor in good health (CMV status not recorded). Some clones in this sample may be carry-over from other donors' samples.

There are many counts of this clonotype. This chain uses TRBV5-8 with TRBJ2-3, with D possibly being TRBD1 (6 bases). Trimming took off 3 bases at V and 0 bases at J, with 14 bases between the two ends. Germline CDR1 reads SGHTS; CDR2 reads YDEGEE. The CDR3 is 16 amino acids. CDR3 protein: CASSSGQRTSTDTQYF. For the CDR3, the DNA is TGTGCCAGCAGCTCAGGACAGCGAACTAGCACAGATACGCAGTATTTT.

V is TRBV19 and J is TRBJ2-1, with 7 bases that match TRBD1. Germline V lookup: CDR1 LNHDA, CDR2 SQIVND (reference sequence). After removal of 7 bases from V and 9 bases from J, the junction contained 15 bases not matched to a gene. CDR3 length: 15 residues. In DNA, the CDR3 is TGTGCCAGTACTCGGGACAGTAGGACAAGGAGTGAGCAGTTCTTC. Encoded protein: CASTRDSRTRSEQFF.